The 17 T cell receptor beta chains presented below share a single source sample, sequenced in a study of shared clonotypes between healthy human individuals. The repertoire was sequenced with immunoSEQ multiplex PCR; TCRdb's copy has only in-frame clones and lacks some. In the table there are around 500,000 clones, 65% to 85% of which are singletons. Sequencing input: PBMCs. All receptors come from a woman in her forties in good health. Some clones in this sample may be carry-over from other donors' samples.

The chain links TRBV10-3 to TRBJ2-3; D remains ambiguous. The CDR3 has 11 residues. Germline CDR1 is ENHRY and CDR2 is SYGVKD. V was cut by 6 bases and J by 5 bases, with 6 bases left in between. This chain's CDR3 is CAIRQGDTQYF. In DNA form, the CDR3 reads TGTGCCATCAGGCAAGGAGATACGCAGTATTTT.

A word on this clone: A far larger clone lies a single base away; this is likely a read error. This CDR3 fails to terminate in the conserved phenylalanine or tryptophan, so it likely reflects a read error. This same CDR3 is encoded by further DNA sequences in the sample. The chain employs TRBV11-2 and TRBJ2-7; 8 nucleotides align to TRBD2. The CDR3 totals 15 residues. CDR1 and CDR2 from the germline V gene are SGHAT and FQNNGV. Trimming removed 3 bases from V and 5 bases from J; junction bases left unmatched: 9. In DNA form, the CDR3 reads TGTGCCAGCAGCTTTCAGACCGGGACTAGGAACGAGCAGTACCTC. Translating it yields CASSFQTGTRNEQYL.

This clone turned up a few times. A much larger clone sits a single nucleotide away, making a read error possible. The gene calls are TRBV7-8 and TRBJ1-3, with unresolved D. Per germline, CDR1 SGHVS and CDR2 FQNEAQ. The germline V and J ends were trimmed by 7 bases and 7 bases, with 11 bases remaining between them. This CDR3 comprises 12 residues. As DNA, the CDR3 is TGTGCCAGCACCCAAAACCTGAACACCATATATTTT. Its protein product is CASTQNLNTIYF.

The J gene is TRBJ1-3, the V gene TRBV28; possible D gene TRBD1, 6 bases. There are 12 residues in the CDR3. V was pared by 8 bases and J by 4 bases, with 9 bases between. Looked up from germline, CDR1 is MDHEN and CDR2 is SYDVKM. The CDR3: CASGRGGNTIYF. CDR3 nucleotide sequence: TGTGCCAGCGGCAGGGGCGGAAACACCATATATTTT.

This sequence joins TRBV6-5 and TRBJ2-3; TRBD2 is a possible D gene (6 bases). The CDR3 length is 15 residues. V lost 8 bases and J lost 0, with 15 bases in between. Germline-derived CDR1 and CDR2 are MNHEY and SVGAGI. CDR3 in DNA: TGTGCCAGCGGTTGGCGGGGCTTTAGCACAGATACGCAGTATTTT. Protein sequence: CASGWRGFSTDTQYF.

This sequence joins TRBV4-2 and TRBJ1-3, with 10 nucleotides matching TRBD1. The CDR3 is 16 residues long. Germline V gives CDR1 LGHNA, CDR2 YNFKEQ. Germline trimming cut 0 bases from V and 7 bases from J; bases unmatched to any gene: 6. CDR3 nucleotides: TGTGCCAGCAGCCAAGAAGGGGGACAGGGGTTCAACACCATATATTTT. It translates to CASSQEGGQGFNTIYF.

The chain combines TRBV28 with TRBJ1-2; tentatively, D is TRBD1 (6 bases). The length of the CDR3 is 13 residues. V was trimmed by 5 bases and J by 7 bases, leaving 14 bases between them. The V gene's germline CDR1 is MDHEN and CDR2 SYDVKM. The CDR3 spells CASSRTHRVGYTF. The CDR3 nucleotides are TGTGCCAGCAGTCGAACTCACAGGGTTGGCTACACCTTC.

The V and J genes are TRBV5-6 and TRBJ2-7; 7 positions agree with TRBD2. This CDR3 is built from 16 residues. Germline lookup yields CDR1 SGHDT and CDR2 YYEEEE. With V trimmed by 1 base and J by 2 bases, 9 bases remained unmatched. This chain's CDR3 is CASSLTRPSGTYEQYF. The CDR3 nucleotides read TGTGCCAGCAGCTTGACCAGGCCTAGCGGAACCTACGAGCAGTACTTC.

This clone was found once. The V call is TRBV18, the J call TRBJ2-5, with 13 bases aligning to TRBD2. Losses at the gene ends were 3 bases for V and 3 bases for J; bases not matched to a gene: 10. The CDR3 has 18 amino acids. The germline gives CDR1 KGHSH, CDR2 LQKENI. CDR3 residues: CASSPKRGTSGIEETQYF. CDR3 nucleotides: TGTGCCAGCTCACCCAAGAGAGGGACTAGCGGGATTGAAGAGACCCAGTACTTC.

The rearrangement uses TRBV5-1 and TRBJ2-1; no reliable D call. The CDR3 is 13 amino acids. Trimming pared 0 bases from V and 10 bases from J, leaving 11 bases between. The germline V gene has CDR1 SGHRS and CDR2 YFSETQ. CDR3 residues: CASSLATPREQFF. The CDR3 DNA follows: TGCGCCAGCAGCTTGGCTACCCCCCGAGAGCAGTTCTTC.

The chain recombines TRBV7-6 with TRBJ2-5, with 8 nucleotides matching TRBD1. The CDR3 extends over 13 amino acids. Germline loops: CDR1 SGHVS, CDR2 FNYEAQ. Trimming took 1 base from V and 5 from J; bases not matched to a gene: 0. CDR3 loop: CASSLDRGETQYF. The CDR3 DNA follows: TGTGCCAGCAGCTTAGACAGGGGGGAGACCCAGTACTTC.

The chain carries TRBV5-1 and TRBJ2-3; D is undetermined. V lost 4 bases and J lost 4, with 10 bases in between. From germline, CDR1 is SGHRS and CDR2 YFSETQ. The CDR3 runs to 13 residues. The chain's CDR3 is CASSNRVADTQYF. The CDR3, as DNA: TGCGCCAGCAGCAACCGGGTGGCAGATACGCAGTATTTT.

This chain joins TRBV20-1 and TRBJ2-7; unclear D gene. Trimming removed 6 bases at V and 1 base at J, with 7 bases between. This CDR3 comprises 11 residues. Germline CDR1 reads DFQATT; CDR2 reads SNEGSKA (reference sequence). The CDR3 protein is CSAKFSYEQYF. CDR3 bases: TGCAGTGCCAAATTTTCCTACGAGCAGTACTTC.

V and J are TRBV30 and TRBJ1-1; TRBD1 is a possible D gene (6 bases). The germline V gene encodes CDR1 GTSNPN and CDR2 SVGIG (reference sequence). CDR3 length: 15 amino acids. V shed 4 bases and J shed 4 bases, with 19 bases lying between them. DNA of the CDR3: TGTGCCTGGAACCGAGGACAGTTTGTGAGCACTGAAGCTTTCTTT. Translated, it gives CAWNRGQFVSTEAFF.

This clone is a singleton in its sample. The sample holds other DNA sequences that translate to the same CDR3. The chain joins TRBV9 to TRBJ2-1; 9 positions agree with TRBD2. Trimming took 3 bases from V and 2 from J; bases not matched to a gene: 3. CDR1 and CDR2 (germline): SGDLS, YYNGEE. There are 15 residues in the CDR3. The CDR3 coding sequence is TGTGCCAGCAGCGAGAGCGGGGGGACCTACAATGAGCAGTTCTTC. Protein sequence: CASSESGGTYNEQFF.

The chain carries TRBV11-2 and TRBJ2-3; TRBD1 matches at 11 bases. The V segment lost 4 bases and the J segment 1 base; nucleotides outside the gene matches: 1. This CDR3 contains 15 residues. The germline gives CDR1 SGHAT, CDR2 FQNNGV. DNA of the CDR3: TGTGCCAGCAGCTGGACAGGGGGCGGCACAGATACGCAGTATTTT. Its protein is CASSWTGGGTDTQYF.

This clone was counted a few times. This may come from a read error, since a much larger clone is one base off. Additional DNA sequences in this sample encode the identical CDR3. The DNA for the CDR3 is TGTGCCAGCAGTTCACCGGACAGGCGCCGGGATACACAGTATTTT. This encodes CASSSPDRRRDTQYF. The rearrangement links TRBV28 to TRBJ2-3; 7 nucleotides line up with TRBD1. The CDR3 has 15 amino acids. The germline gives CDR1 MDHEN, CDR2 SYDVKM.